The 29 T cell receptor beta chains given below trace back to one sample, sequenced in a study of blood T cell repertoires in COVID-19. Sequenced by immunoSEQ multiplex PCR; TCRdb stores in-frame clones only, minus some. The sample has 150,000 to 250,000 clones, about 80% seen once. The sample taken for sequencing was PBMCs or T cells enriched from blood (not recorded which). The receptor set was obtained from a man in his forties or fifties who had recovered from COVID-19.

V and J are TRBV4-2 and TRBJ2-5, with 7 bases fitting TRBD2. V lost 1 base to trimming and J lost 1 base; unmatched junction nucleotides: 3. This CDR3 spans 15 amino acids. Germline assignment: CDR1 LGHNA and CDR2 YNFKEQ. The CDR3 DNA reads TGTGCCAGCAGCCAAGTTGCGGGGGTCCAAGAGACCCAGTACTTC. Its protein is CASSQVAGVQETQYF.

V usage is TRBV5-1 and J usage is TRBJ2-2, with D unclear. The V end was cut by 0 bases, the J end by 1 base, with 7 bases between. Germline CDR1 SGHRS, CDR2 YFSETQ. This CDR3 has 15 amino acids. The CDR3 loop is CASSLGAGNTGELFF. CDR3 DNA: TGCGCCAGCAGCTTGGGGGCAGGGAACACCGGGGAGCTGTTTTTT.

This clone was observed a few times. The rearrangement uses TRBV5-5 and TRBJ1-2; 7 bases match TRBD1. Trimming took 6 bases from V and 7 from J; bases not matched to a gene: 15. The CDR3 spans 15 residues. CDR1 and CDR2 (germline): SGHKS, YYEKEE (reference sequence). Here the CDR3 reads CASNRRQGNILGYTF. The CDR3 coding sequence is TGTGCCAGCAATAGAAGACAGGGCAATATCCTTGGCTACACCTTC.

This rearrangement joins TRBV5-6 to TRBJ1-6; tentatively, D is TRBD1 (5 bases). The ends were cut back, 7 bases at V and 8 bases at J, with 16 bases in the middle. The CDR3 length is 14 residues. CDR1 and CDR2 (germline): SGHDT, YYEEEE. The CDR3 DNA sequence: TGTGCCAGCGACAGTAGGGAACGACATTCACCCCTCCACTTT. Its translation is CASDSRERHSPLHF. The variable domain in full, completed from reference TRBV5-6 and TRBJ1-6, reads DAGVTQSPTHLIKTRGQQVTLRCSPKSGHDTVSWYQQALGQGPQFIFQYYEEEERQRGNFPDRFSGHQFPNYSSELNVNALLLGDSALYLCASDSRERHSPLHFGNGTRLTVT.

V gene TRBV2 combines with J gene TRBJ2-7; D may be TRBD1 (5 bases). V gave up 10 bases and J gave up 2 bases, with 21 bases separating them. The CDR3 runs to 15 residues. Germline V lookup: CDR1 SNHLY, CDR2 FYNNEI. The CDR3 sequence is CANLRPGSPTYEQYF. CDR3 DNA sequence: TGTGCCAACTTAAGACCAGGGTCCCCAACCTACGAGCAGTACTTC.

V and J are TRBV12-3 or TRBV12-4 and TRBJ1-6, with D possibly being TRBD1 (5 bases). V dropped 2 bases and J dropped 15 bases, with 8 bases sitting between them. The CDR3 has 11 amino acids. CDR3 sequence reads: CASSLQGLLHF. DNA of the CDR3: TGTGCCAGCAGTTTACAGGGACTCCTCCACTTT.

V and J are TRBV11-3 and TRBJ1-2, with a weak D call TRBD1 (6 bases). The CDR3 has 17 residues. V shed 5 bases and J shed 4 bases, with 23 bases lying between them. CDR1 SGHNT and CDR2 YENEEA come from the germline V gene. CDR3 sequence: CASSPDTEDSEGYGYTF. The CDR3 nucleotides are TGTGCCAGCAGCCCCGATACCGAGGACAGTGAGGGCTATGGCTACACCTTC.

This clone has just a few counts. The chain couples TRBV3-1 (or the pseudogene TRBV3-2) to TRBJ1-2; tentative D call: TRBD1 (5 bases). The length of the CDR3 is 13 residues. Germline CDR1 reads LGHDT; CDR2 reads YNNKEL (reference sequence). V was clipped by 4 bases and J by 4 bases, with 10 bases between them. CDR3 in DNA: TGTGCCAGCAGCCTCCAGGGAGGCTATGGCTACACCTTC. The encoded protein is CASSLQGGYGYTF.

The J gene is TRBJ2-3, the V gene TRBV3-1 (or the pseudogene TRBV3-2), with TRBD1 matching 8 bases. Germline V gene data show CDR1 as LGHDT and CDR2 as YNNKEL (reference sequence). V trimming: 5 bases; J trimming: 5 bases; junction bases outside the gene matches: 9. This CDR3 is built from 15 residues. Here the CDR3 reads CASSKKQGVGDTQYF. CDR3 in DNA: TGTGCCAGCAGCAAAAAACAGGGGGTAGGAGATACGCAGTATTTT.

The chain couples TRBV10-3 to TRBJ1-4; possibly TRBD1 for D (6 bases). CDR3 length: 15 amino acids. Trimming removed 3 bases from V and 4 bases from J, with 12 bases in between. The germline V gene encodes CDR1 ENHRY and CDR2 SYGVKD. For the CDR3, the DNA is TGTGCCATCAGTGAATTCCAGGGGAATAATGAAAAACTGTTTTTT. Amino acid sequence: CAISEFQGNNEKLFF.

V usage is TRBV7-2 and J usage is TRBJ1-2; no clear D gene. Germline values: CDR1 SGHTA, CDR2 FQGNSA. CDR3 size: 15 residues. V shed 2 bases and J shed 0 bases, with 10 bases lying between them. Here the CDR3 reads CASSLIVRANYGYTF. CDR3 coding DNA: TGTGCCAGCAGCTTAATCGTCCGGGCTAACTATGGCTACACCTTC.

J is TRBJ1-1 and V is TRBV4-2; D possibly corresponds to TRBD1 (5 bases). Germline-derived CDR1 and CDR2 are LGHNA and YNFKEQ. V was clipped by 0 bases and J by 3 bases, with 8 bases between them. The CDR3 sequence is 14 residues long. CDR3 residues: CASSQDWGDTEAFF. In nucleotides, the CDR3 is TGTGCCAGCAGCCAAGATTGGGGGGACACTGAAGCTTTCTTT.

The gene calls are TRBV12-3 or TRBV12-4 and TRBJ1-1; D gene uncertain. The CDR3 totals 11 residues. The V and J ends lost 6 bases and 11 bases respectively, with 13 bases between them. CDR3 sequence (DNA): TGTGCCAGCAGCCAAATTGCGGTGGCTTTCTTT. Its protein product is CASSQIAVAFF.

This chain connects TRBV19 to TRBJ1-2; maybe TRBD1 (5 bases). V lost 7 bases and J 2 bases, leaving 17 bases between the germline ends. This CDR3 is 15 amino acids long. Germline values: CDR1 LNHDA, CDR2 SQIVND (reference sequence). CDR3 in DNA: TGTGCCAGTACACCGGAATCGGGGGAGAACTATGGCTACACCTTC. It encodes CASTPESGENYGYTF.

The chain carries TRBV4-3 and TRBJ1-6; 7 positions match TRBD1. In germline, CDR1 is LGHNA, CDR2 YSLEER. V trimming: 4 bases; J trimming: 10 bases; junction bases outside the gene matches: 10. CDR3 length: 15 amino acids. CDR3 sequence reads: CASSPVGQGVSPLHF. The DNA for the CDR3 is TGCGCCAGCAGCCCAGTCGGGCAGGGGGTATCACCCCTCCACTTT.

The rearrangement uses TRBV28 and TRBJ1-4; a weak D match, TRBD1 (6 bases). Germline V lookup: CDR1 MDHEN, CDR2 SYDVKM. CDR3 size: 15 residues. V was pared by 3 bases and J by 2 bases, with 10 bases between. DNA for the CDR3: TGTGCCAGCAGTTTCCTCAGGGGCACTAATGAAAAACTGTTTTTT. It encodes CASSFLRGTNEKLFF. Based on the CDR3 plus reference TRBV28 and TRBJ1-4, the full variable domain is DVKVTQSSRYLVKRTGEKVFLECVQDMDHENMFWYRQDPGLGLRLIYFSYDVKMKEKGDIPEGYSVSREKKERFSLILESASTNQTSMYLCASSFLRGTNEKLFFGSGTQLSVL.

Only a few counts were recorded for this clone. The rearrangement links TRBV27 to TRBJ2-2, with D maybe TRBD2 (6 bases). Germline lookup yields CDR1 MNHEY and CDR2 SMNVEV (reference sequence). Trimming stripped 2 bases from V and 2 bases from J, with 12 bases between. The CDR3 runs to 16 residues. The CDR3 loop is CASSLTGGLNTGELFF. The CDR3 DNA reads TGTGCCAGCAGTTTAACTGGGGGACTCAACACCGGGGAGCTGTTTTTT.

The CDR3 spells CASSLGDWASGNTIYF. The CDR3, as DNA: TGTGCCAGCAGCTTAGGGGACTGGGCCTCTGGAAACACCATATATTTT. The V and J genes are TRBV7-2 and TRBJ1-3, with D maybe TRBD1 (5 bases). CDR3 size: 16 residues. CDR1 is SGHTA and CDR2 is FQGNSA in the germline V gene. V was clipped by 1 base and J by 0 bases, with 10 bases between them.

The chain uses TRBV6-5 and TRBJ1-1, with D uncertain. The CDR3 totals 13 residues. Per germline, CDR1 MNHEY and CDR2 SVGAGI. V was clipped by 6 bases and J by 0 bases, with 8 bases between them. In DNA form, the CDR3 reads TGTGCCAGCAGGGAGCTAGTGAACACTGAAGCTTTCTTT. The encoded protein is CASRELVNTEAFF.

V and J are TRBV9 and TRBJ2-7; no reliable D call. V lost 1 base to trimming and J lost 0 bases, with 8 bases between them. The V gene's germline CDR1 is SGDLS and CDR2 YYNGEE. CDR3 length equals 14 residues. CDR3 sequence: CASSVSPGSYEQYF. CDR3 DNA sequence: TGTGCCAGCAGCGTAAGTCCAGGCTCCTACGAGCAGTACTTC.

Here the CDR3 reads CASSPRHGQGPDTQYF. DNA for the CDR3: TGTGCCAGCAGCCCCCGGCACGGACAGGGACCAGATACGCAGTATTTT. This sequence joins TRBV9 and TRBJ2-3, with 8 nucleotides matching TRBD1. CDR3 size: 16 residues. Germline V gene sequence: CDR1 SGDLS, CDR2 YYNGEE. V shed 4 bases and J 4 bases; nucleotides not matched to a gene: 11.

V is TRBV5-1 and J is TRBJ2-3; D not certain. The CDR3 is 13 amino acids. Looked up from germline, CDR1 is SGHRS and CDR2 is YFSETQ. Trimming pared 4 bases from V and 3 bases from J, leaving 9 bases between. CDR3 amino acids: CASSDRRTDTQYF. The DNA for the CDR3 is TGCGCCAGCAGCGATCGGCGGACAGATACGCAGTATTTT.

The chain is built from TRBV5-1 and TRBJ2-3; 12 bases are a match to TRBD1. The CDR3 runs to 16 residues. V lost 4 bases to trimming and J lost 7 bases; unmatched junction nucleotides: 10. Germline CDR1 is SGHRS and CDR2 is YFSETQ. CDR3 in amino acids: CASSADPGQGANTQYF. In DNA, the CDR3 is TGCGCCAGCAGCGCGGATCCGGGACAGGGGGCAAATACGCAGTATTTT.

The chain has TRBV28 and TRBJ1-2; 11 positions agree with TRBD1. Germline lookup yields CDR1 MDHEN and CDR2 SYDVKM. V lost 5 bases to trimming and J lost 0 bases; unmatched junction nucleotides: 5. The CDR3 runs 16 residues. CDR3 loop: CASSLGQGAPNYGYTF. The CDR3 coding sequence is TGTGCCAGCAGTCTAGGACAGGGGGCGCCTAACTATGGCTACACCTTC.

This clone was picked up one time. J is TRBJ2-7 and V is TRBV5-1; D is perhaps TRBD2 (6 bases). This CDR3 spans 16 amino acids. Trimming took off 7 bases at V and 1 base at J, with 21 bases between the two ends. Germline loops: CDR1 SGHRS, CDR2 YFSETQ. In DNA form, the CDR3 reads TGCGCCAGCTTGGGAGGTTGGGCGGCGATTTCCTACGAGCAGTACTTC. This codes for CASLGGWAAISYEQYF. The complete variable domain, with remaining parts taken from reference TRBV5-1 and TRBJ2-7, reads KAGVTQTPRYLIKTRGQQVTLSCSPISGHRSVSWYQQTPGQGLQFLFEYFSETQRNKGNFPGRFSGRQFSNSRSEMNVSTLELGDSALYLCASLGGWAAISYEQYFGPGTRLTVT.

This chain links TRBV15 with TRBJ1-1, with D perhaps matching TRBD1 (5 bases). Trimming cost V 0 bases and J 5 bases, with 19 bases left between them. CDR1 and CDR2 from the germline V gene are LNHNV and YYDKDF (reference sequence). The CDR3 length is 17 residues. The CDR3: CATSRDRLGGGRTEAFF. The CDR3 DNA reads as TGTGCCACCAGCAGAGACCGTTTGGGGGGAGGAAGGACTGAAGCTTTCTTT.

The chain uses TRBV6-2 or TRBV6-3 and TRBJ1-5; maybe TRBD1 (6 bases). CDR3 length equals 16 residues. The V gene lost 5 bases and the J gene lost 7 bases, with 21 bases spanning the gap. Germline loops: CDR1 MNHEY, CDR2 SVGEGT. In DNA form, the CDR3 reads TGTGCCAGCAGTCCCCAGGGGACACAATATACCCAGCCCCAGCATTTT. Translated: CASSPQGTQYTQPQHF.

This clone has only a few counts. The chain combines TRBV11-2 with TRBJ1-6, with D perhaps TRBD1 (6 bases). Germline values: CDR1 SGHAT, CDR2 FQNNGV. V lost 4 bases and J 0 bases, leaving 19 bases between the germline ends. The CDR3 covers 19 residues. The CDR3 region is CASSSYRVSLSSYNSPLHF. For the CDR3, the DNA is TGTGCCAGCAGCTCGTACAGGGTGTCCTTGAGCTCCTATAATTCACCCCTCCACTTT.

This chain links TRBV6-4 with TRBJ2-2; possible D gene TRBD2, 6 bases. V lost 2 bases and J 5 bases, leaving 12 bases between the germline ends. The CDR3 totals 15 residues. Germline V gene lookup returns CDR1 MRHNA and CDR2 SNTAGT. The CDR3 DNA follows: TGTGCCAGCAGTGACGGAGAGGGGAGGACCGGGGAGCTGTTTTTT. Translation gives CASSDGEGRTGELFF.